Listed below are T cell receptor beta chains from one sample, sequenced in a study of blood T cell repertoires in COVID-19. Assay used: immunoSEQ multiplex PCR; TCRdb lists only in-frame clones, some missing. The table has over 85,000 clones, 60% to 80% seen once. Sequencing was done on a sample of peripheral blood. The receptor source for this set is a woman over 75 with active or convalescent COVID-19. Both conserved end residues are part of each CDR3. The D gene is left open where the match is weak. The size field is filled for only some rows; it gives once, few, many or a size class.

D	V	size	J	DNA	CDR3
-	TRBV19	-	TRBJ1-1	TGTGCCAGTAGTATACGGGCGGAGGGCACTGAAGCTTTCTTT	CASSIRAEGTEAFF
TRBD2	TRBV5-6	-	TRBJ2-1	TGTGCCAGCAGCGCCAGACTAGCGGGAGACTACAATGAGCAGTTCTTC	CASSARLAGDYNEQFF
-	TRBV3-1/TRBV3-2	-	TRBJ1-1	TGTGCCAGCAGCCAACAGGGGAAAGCTTTCTTT	CASSQQGKAFF
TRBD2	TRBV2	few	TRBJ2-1	TGTGCCAGCAGCATGGTGGGACTAGTAAATGAGCAGTTCTTC	CASSMVGLVNEQFF
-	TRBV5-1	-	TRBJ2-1	TGCGCCAGCAGCTTGGTCCAGAATGAGCAGTTCTTC	CASSLVQNEQFF
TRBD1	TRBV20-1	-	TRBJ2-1	TGCAGGCCGACAGGGCACAATGAGCAGTTCTTC	CRPTGHNEQFF
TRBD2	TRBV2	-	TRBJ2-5	TGTGCCAGCAGTTTGGATAGCGGGAGGGCGACCCAGTACTTC	CASSLDSGRATQYF
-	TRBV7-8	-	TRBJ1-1	TGTGCCAGCAGCTTAGACAGGGTCACTGAAGCTTTCTTT	CASSLDRVTEAFF
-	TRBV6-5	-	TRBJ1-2	TGTGCCAGCAGTTCCTGGAGGGTTGCGGGCTACACCTTC	CASSSWRVAGYTF
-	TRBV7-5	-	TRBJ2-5	TGTGTCAGAAGCTTACGCCGACAGGGGTCAAAGAAAGAGACCCAGTACTTC	CVRSLRRQGSKKETQYF
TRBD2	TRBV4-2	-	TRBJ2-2	TGTGCCAGCAGCACCCAGGCGGGGGGTCTCACCGGGGAGCTGTTTTTT	CASSTQAGGLTGELFF
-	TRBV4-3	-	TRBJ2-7	TGCGCCAGCAGCCAAGATCTGGTCAAAAGGGGGTACGAGCAGTACTTC	CASSQDLVKRGYEQYF
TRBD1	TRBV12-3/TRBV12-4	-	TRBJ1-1	TGTGCCAGCACCTACACAGGGGAAGCTGAAGCTTTCTTT	CASTYTGEAEAFF
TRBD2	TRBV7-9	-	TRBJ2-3	TGTGCCAGCAGCTTGAGCGGGAGTGGAGATACGCAGTATTTT	CASSLSGSGDTQYF
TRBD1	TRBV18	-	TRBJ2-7	TGTGCCAGCTCGCACCGGGACAGATCTTTGGGAGAGCAGTACTTC	CASSHRDRSLGEQYF
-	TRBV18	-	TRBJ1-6	TGTGCCAGCTCACCAATAGGTGACAGTAATTCACCCCTCCACTTT	CASSPIGDSNSPLHF
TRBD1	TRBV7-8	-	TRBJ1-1	TGTGCCAGCAGTGGACAGGGGCGTCGGTCGGTAACAGGGGCTTTCTTT	CASSGQGRRSVTGAFF
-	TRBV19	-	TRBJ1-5	TGTGCCAGTAGTTCGGCGGGGATCATTGGCAGTCAGCCCCAGCATTTT	CASSSAGIIGSQPQHF
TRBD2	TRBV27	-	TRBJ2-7	TGTGCCAGCAGTCCCCCGGGGACTAGCGGGAGTTACGAGCAGTACTTC	CASSPPGTSGSYEQYF
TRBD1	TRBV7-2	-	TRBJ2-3	TGTGCCAGCAGCCTCTGGACAGGGAGCACAGATACGCAGTATTTT	CASSLWTGSTDTQYF
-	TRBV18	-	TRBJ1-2	TGTGCCAGCTCACGACTAGGCCTGGAGGAGGGCTACACCTTC	CASSRLGLEEGYTF
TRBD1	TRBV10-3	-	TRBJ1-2	TGTGCCATCAACCCGGGACAGGGAACCTATGGCTACACCTTC	CAINPGQGTYGYTF
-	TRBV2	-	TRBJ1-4	TGTGCCAGCAGTGAAAGGAGTGAAAAACTGTTTTTT	CASSERSEKLFF
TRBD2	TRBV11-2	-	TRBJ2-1	TGTGCCAGCAGGTTAAGCGGGAGGGCTCGCTATGAGCAGTTCTTC	CASRLSGRARYEQFF
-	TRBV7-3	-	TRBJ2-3	TGTGCCAGCAGCTTAGACCGAGGTTTAGATACGCAGTATTTT	CASSLDRGLDTQYF
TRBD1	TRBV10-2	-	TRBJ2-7	TGCGCCAGCTCCTGGGACAGGGAGGTTGGCGAGCAGTACTTC	CASSWDREVGEQYF
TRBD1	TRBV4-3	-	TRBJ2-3	TGCGCCAGCAGCCAAGAAGGGGGCTATAGCACAGATACGCAGTATTTT	CASSQEGGYSTDTQYF
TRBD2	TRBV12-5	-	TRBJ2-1	TGTGCTAGTGGCCGAGCCGTAGGGGGAAATGGTCTAGCGGGAGGGCCGCAGTTCTTC	CASGRAVGGNGLAGGPQFF
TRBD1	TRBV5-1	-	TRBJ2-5	TGCGCCAGCAGCTTGGAGGGGACAGGGCAAGAGACCCAGTACTTC	CASSLEGTGQETQYF
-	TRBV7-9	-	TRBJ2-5	TGTGCCAGCAGCTCGACAGAACAAGAGACCCAGTACTTC	CASSSTEQETQYF
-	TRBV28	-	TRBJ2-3	TGTGCCAGCAGTCCCTTCGGGGATACGCAGTATTTT	CASSPFGDTQYF
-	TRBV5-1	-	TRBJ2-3	TGCGCCAGCAGCTTGGGTGCGGAGGAGGCCTCAGATACGCAGTATTTT	CASSLGAEEASDTQYF
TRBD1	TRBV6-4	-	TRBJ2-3	TGTGCCAGCAGCGACAGGGGTGGCACAGATACGCAGTATTTT	CASSDRGGTDTQYF
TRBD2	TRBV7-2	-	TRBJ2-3	TGTGCCAGCAGCCCTAGCGGGAGTGGGTGGGCAGATACGCAGTATTTT	CASSPSGSGWADTQYF
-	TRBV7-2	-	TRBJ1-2	TGTGCCAGCAGCCCCCACAGGGCTGCCGGGTATGGCTACACCTTC	CASSPHRAAGYGYTF